The sequence of this T cell receptor (beta chain) was determined in a study of CD8 T cells in Susac syndrome. V was cut by 4 bases and J by 2 bases, with 12 bases left in between. Germline V lookup: CDR1 MNHNS, CDR2 SASEGT. The CDR3 spans 15 residues. cDNA came from approximately 0.5 to 1 ug RNA primed by random hexamers. The method of amplification for TCR beta CDR3 was immunoSEQ multiplex PCR, covering 54 Vbeta and 13 Jbeta. TCRdb fed the immunoSEQ multiplex PCR reads into MiXCR, producing one record per CDR3 protein. Of about 60,000 distinct CDR3 sequences in the sample, just over 90% are singletons; the top ten hold 0.2%. Controls matched for age and sex were healthy donors.

The J gene is TRBJ1-5, the V gene TRBV6-1; D gene uncertain. The sequencing sample was made of CD8+ T cells from PBMCs. The receptor's source is a human donor in good health. CDR3 DNA sequence: TGTGCCAGCAGTGGTGGGTCCGGGCGCAATCAGCCCCAGCATTTT. Translating gives CASSGGSGRNQPQHF.